The present T cell receptor (beta chain) was sequenced within a study of blood T cell repertoires in COVID-19 (dated by TCRdb to the early 2020s). Notes on the research overall: Collaborator samples came from the United States, Italy and Spain and covered acute and convalescent phases of COVID-19. The prospective study material was composed of cDNA or gDNA derived from T cells, B-cell-depleted T cells, or PBMCs. Subjects who had been exposed to COVID-19, were actively infected with it, or had recovered from it provided the deeply sampled blood TCRbeta repertoires that made up the dataset. The repertoires were made available in a free public database intended to serve as a resource for research on the immune response to SARS-CoV-2. Samples were obtained from the ongoing ImmuneRACE study (first 160 participants) and from over 1,000 subjects provided by 6 global collaborators. Sample metadata almost always included a de-identified subject ID, COVID-19 status, age in years and sex. Where available, HLA class I and class II types were obtained from metadata supplied by the sample provider rather than from assay-based typing.

Collaborating institutions collected whole blood in K2EDTA tubes following their own protocols. Collaborator samples were shipped for TCRbeta analysis as frozen whole blood, isolated PBMCs, or DNA extracted from either sample type. V lost 1 base and J lost 9 bases; the stretch between them is 17 bases long. From cysteine to phenylalanine, the CDR3 is 15 amino acids long. Left in the record is the CDR3 DNA by itself, 45 bases read in frame from the first base. Via the germline V gene, CDR1 is MGHRA and CDR2 YSYEKL. The immunoSEQ Assay, a bias-controlled multiplex PCR, was used to amplify TCRbeta CDR3 regions from genomic DNA. In the original analysis: The number of nucleated cells in each sample was estimated by amplification of reference gene primers within the assay. Sequence reads were collapsed and filtered to measure the absolute abundance of every unique TCRbeta CDR3 rearrangement. For each sample, productive Simpson clonality was calculated as the square root of Simpson's diversity index across productive rearrangements. TCRdb re-hosts the immuneACCESS table, in-frame sequences only. Its copies lack some clones; in the studies checked, an unresolved V gene accounts for under half of them, and the cause for the rest is not known. V and J calls and clone size follow that table, whereas D and trimming were derived from the DNA. The sample data list 180,000 or so clones, and 80% to 90% of these were observed just once. The leading ten clones occupy roughly 8.2% of the sample.

Overall results and qualifications from the work: The amount of clinical and demographic metadata varied by source and participant and was provided uncurated.

To note about this clone: The antigen it binds to is not known. The record has no base qualities; no much larger clone is one base away.

The sample taken for sequencing was peripheral blood. The chain couples TRBV4-1 to TRBJ2-3, with TRBD2 tentatively as D gene (6 bases match). The receptor's source is a man aged 55 to 69 with acute or convalescent COVID-19. Here the CDR3 is given as CASSQGASAVATQYF. The DNA is TGCGCCAGCAGCCAAGGCGCTAGCGCAGTGGCCACGCAGTATTTT.